A single sample gave rise to the 31 T cell receptor beta chains below, sequenced in a study of CD8 T cells in ankylosing spondylitis. What these receptors recognize is not known. TCRdb fed the 5' RACE reads into MiXCR, producing one record per CDR3 protein. The repertoire holds around 770,000 distinct CDR3 sequences, around 20% seen once, with over 15% in the top ten. Overall study findings and caveats: Typical of ankylosing spondylitis blood, it appeared, was a TCR beta motif of under 10 highly homologous variants.

The specimen was blood, either unsorted or a sorted T cell fraction (not recorded which). The origin of the receptors is a male donor with ankylosing spondylitis.

V gene TRBV30 combines with J gene TRBJ1-6; D is uncertain. The CDR3 consists of 13 residues. Germline CDR1 and CDR2: GTSNPN and SVGIG (reference sequence). The V end lost 3 bases, the J end lost 10 bases, and 13 bases lay between the germline ends. The CDR3 DNA sequence: TGTGCCTGGAGACCATCGGTGGGATCACCCCTCCACTTT. Its translation is CAWRPSVGSPLHF.

The chain uses TRBV4-1 and TRBJ2-4; 12 bases fit TRBD2. The germline gives CDR1 MGHRA, CDR2 YSYEKL. The CDR3 contains 19 residues. V shed 0 bases, J shed 8 bases, and the junction held 14 bases outside the gene matches. CDR3 in DNA: TGCGCCAGCAGCCAAGATGGTGTATCTAGCGGGGGGGCTTGGGACATTCAGTACTTC. Translating it yields CASSQDGVSSGGAWDIQYF.

This chain links TRBV4-3 with TRBJ2-2, with D maybe TRBD2 (5 bases). The CDR3 runs to 15 residues. Trimming took 3 bases from V and 5 from J, leaving 13 bases between them. The germline gives CDR1 LGHNA, CDR2 YSLEER. The CDR3 DNA reads as TGCGCCAGCAGCCAGGAACTAGGGCGTACCGGGGAGCTGTTTTTT. It translates to CASSQELGRTGELFF.

The gene calls are TRBV20-1 and TRBJ2-7; TRBD2 matches at 10 bases. Per germline, CDR1 DFQATT and CDR2 SNEGSKA (reference sequence). This CDR3 has 15 amino acids. The J segment lost 5 bases and the V segment lost 6 bases, leaving 13 bases of the junction unmatched. CDR3 protein: CSAPVASGSSNEQYF. The CDR3 DNA reads as TGCAGTGCCCCGGTGGCTAGCGGGAGTTCAAACGAGCAGTACTTC.

The chain uses TRBV7-3 and TRBJ2-1; 7 bases align to TRBD2. Per the germline V gene, CDR1 is SGHTA and CDR2 is FQGTGA. The CDR3 loop spans 16 amino acids. V lost 4 bases, J lost 8 bases, and 14 bases stayed unmatched. The CDR3 DNA reads as TGTGCCAGCAGCTCTCCGGGGCTAGCGGCTGGGGATGAGCAGTTCTTC. Translating gives CASSSPGLAAGDEQFF.

The chain employs TRBV20-1 and TRBJ1-5, with 12 bases lining up with TRBD1. Germline CDR1 DFQATT, CDR2 SNEGSKA (reference sequence). There are 17 residues in the CDR3. The trim removed 3 bases at V and 4 bases at J, leaving 10 bases unmatched. This CDR3 is CSASGTGGWVGNQPQHF. The CDR3, as DNA: TGCAGTGCTAGTGGGACAGGGGGCTGGGTCGGAAATCAGCCCCAGCATTTT.

This clonotype has at least ten counts. CDR3 nucleotides: TGCAGTGCTAGCGAGCCCAGGGGGCGACACGAGCAGTACTTC. It yields the protein CSASEPRGRHEQYF. The gene calls are TRBV20-1 and TRBJ2-7; 8 nucleotides agree with TRBD1. The germline V gene has CDR1 DFQATT and CDR2 SNEGSKA (reference sequence). V gave up 3 bases and J gave up 5 bases; unmatched junction bases: 9. The CDR3 totals 14 residues.

DNA for the CDR3: TGTGCCAGCAGGACGGGGACTCAACTTAATGAAAAACTGTTTTTT. This translates into CASRTGTQLNEKLFF. The genes are TRBV11-2 and TRBJ1-4; tentative D call: TRBD1 (5 bases). This CDR3 is built from 15 residues. Between the trimmed V and J ends, which lost 6 bases and 4 bases, there was a span of 15 bases. Looked up from germline, CDR1 is SGHAT and CDR2 is FQNNGV.

The chain recombines TRBV4-2 with TRBJ2-1; 16 bases are shared with TRBD2. The CDR3 is 20 residues long. The V gene's germline CDR1 is LGHNA and CDR2 YNFKEQ. V lost 0 bases, J lost 4 bases, and 9 bases stayed unmatched. The CDR3 region has the DNA TGTGCCAGCAGCCAAGACCCCGGGACTAGCGGGAGGGCCTCGTACAATGAGCAGTTCTTC. Translating gives CASSQDPGTSGRASYNEQFF.

This clonotype was counted a few times. V is TRBV18 and J is TRBJ2-6; the match to TRBD1 covers 9 bases. The CDR3 extends over 17 amino acids. Losses at the gene ends were 6 bases for V and 0 bases for J; bases not matched to a gene: 6. Looked up from germline, CDR1 is KGHSH and CDR2 is LQKENI. The CDR3 region has the DNA TGTGCCAGCTCCCCCGACAGGGGGGACTCTGGGGCCAACGTCCTGACTTTC. Translating it yields CASSPDRGDSGANVLTF.

This clonotype has ten or more counts. J is TRBJ1-1 and V is TRBV28; D is possibly TRBD1 (5 bases). Trimming stripped 10 bases from V and 1 base from J, with 13 bases between. Germline V lookup: CDR1 MDHEN, CDR2 SYDVKM. This CDR3 spans 13 amino acids. In nucleotides, the CDR3 is TGTGCCACCTGGGGGATCAAGAACACTGAAGCTTTCTTT. The encoded protein is CATWGIKNTEAFF.

This rearrangement joins TRBV19 to TRBJ2-2; no clear D. V was pared by 8 bases and J by 6 bases, with 16 bases between. Germline values: CDR1 LNHDA, CDR2 SQIVND (reference sequence). This CDR3 contains 14 residues. The CDR3 reads CASLGDPHPGELFF. In DNA, the CDR3 is TGTGCCAGTCTGGGCGATCCCCACCCCGGGGAGCTGTTTTTT.

This sequence joins TRBV5-1 and TRBJ2-1; D ambiguous. Per the germline V gene, CDR1 is SGHRS and CDR2 is YFSETQ. The CDR3 runs to 13 residues. V was trimmed by 7 bases and J by 4 bases, leaving 12 bases between them. CDR3 sequence (DNA): TGCGCCAGCCGCCTAGACACTTACAATGAGCAGTTCTTC. Translated, it gives CASRLDTYNEQFF. Based on the CDR3 plus reference TRBV5-1 and TRBJ2-1, the full variable domain is KAGVTQTPRYLIKTRGQQVTLSCSPISGHRSVSWYQQTPGQGLQFLFEYFSETQRNKGNFPGRFSGRQFSNSRSEMNVSTLELGDSALYLCASRLDTYNEQFFGPGTRLTVL.

The chain links TRBV12-3 or TRBV12-4 to TRBJ2-7, with 12 bases that match TRBD1. There are 15 residues in the CDR3. The ends lost 6 bases at V and 6 bases at J; junction bases unmatched: 9. CDR3 residues: CASRRSGDRGREQYF. For the CDR3, the DNA is TGTGCCAGCAGGAGGTCCGGGGACAGGGGGCGCGAGCAGTACTTC.

The rearrangement uses TRBV7-2 and TRBJ2-7; TRBD1 is a possible D gene (6 bases). CDR3 length: 14 residues. Between the trimmed V and J ends, which lost 4 bases and 5 bases, there was a span of 15 bases. Germline assignment: CDR1 SGHTA and CDR2 FQGNSA. This CDR3 reads CASSSQGKSDEQYF. In nucleotides, the CDR3 is TGTGCCAGCAGCTCCCAGGGGAAGAGCGACGAGCAGTACTTC.

Details on this clonotype: Compared with germline, one end of the junction differs, possibly owing to a read error. The genes are TRBV10-3 and TRBJ2-1; 11 bases fit TRBD1. CDR1 and CDR2 from the germline V gene are ENHRY and SYGVKD. This CDR3 has 15 amino acids. The CDR3 DNA follows: TGCGCCATCAGTGAGTTTGGGACAGGGGGCAATGAGCAGTTCTTC. Its translation is CAISEFGTGGNEQFF.

The CDR3 sequence is CASSVLGDTQYF. The CDR3 bases are TGCGCCAGCAGCGTGCTTGGAGATACGCAGTATTTT. V usage is TRBV5-1 and J usage is TRBJ2-3; no firm D call. Deletions cut 4 bases from V and 5 bases from J, with 8 bases between. From germline, CDR1 is SGHRS and CDR2 YFSETQ. This CDR3 comprises 12 residues.

The V gene is TRBV7-3, the J gene TRBJ2-1; D possibly matches TRBD1 or TRBD2 (5 bases each). Trimming took off 4 bases at V and 15 bases at J, with 16 bases between the two ends. The CDR3 runs 12 residues. Germline lookup yields CDR1 SGHTA and CDR2 FQGTGA. Here the CDR3 reads CASSSDSGPLFF. The CDR3 DNA reads as TGTGCCAGCAGCTCCGACTCGGGACCCCTGTTCTTC.

The gene calls are TRBV25-1 and TRBJ2-1, with 7 nucleotides matching TRBD1. With V trimmed by 11 bases and J by 8 bases, 6 bases remained unmatched. This CDR3 has 11 residues. Germline CDR1 reads MGHDK; CDR2 reads SYGVNS. CDR3 amino acids: CASTGAHEQFF. The CDR3 DNA sequence: TGTGCCTCAACAGGGGCCCATGAGCAGTTCTTC.

V is TRBV12-3 or TRBV12-4 and J is TRBJ2-1; TRBD2 aligns across 7 bases. The CDR3 is made up of 14 amino acids. The V gene end was trimmed by 1 base and the J gene end by 9 bases; junction bases not matched to a gene: 6. DNA for the CDR3: TGTGCCAGCAGTTTAGGGGGGGGGATTGTTGAGCAGTTCTTC. It codes for CASSLGGGIVEQFF.

This clonotype showed up just a few times. V usage is TRBV4-1 and J usage is TRBJ1-4; the D gene is possibly TRBD1 (6 bases). The V gene's germline CDR1 is MGHRA and CDR2 YSYEKL. The length of the CDR3 is 15 residues. V gave up 4 bases and J gave up 5 bases, with 14 bases separating them. The CDR3 region is CASSRTGMGNEKLFF. CDR3 in DNA: TGCGCCAGCAGCCGCACAGGGATGGGGAATGAAAAACTGTTTTTT.

The CDR3 nucleotides read TGTGCCAGCAGTCCGTCCCGGGCTACAGATACGCAGTATTTT. Translation: CASSPSRATDTQYF. The chain carries TRBV14 and TRBJ2-3; D remains ambiguous. The ends were cut back, 6 bases at V and 3 bases at J, with 13 bases in the middle. Per the germline V gene, CDR1 is SGHDN and CDR2 is FVKESK. This CDR3 spans 14 amino acids.

This clonotype has more than one count but fewer than ten. The CDR3 protein is CSVGGTGNYGYTF. The DNA of the CDR3 is TGCAGCGTTGGAGGGACAGGGAACTATGGCTACACCTTC. This rearrangement joins TRBV29-1 to TRBJ1-2; 9 bases fit TRBD1. V lost 4 bases to trimming and J lost 2 bases; unmatched junction nucleotides: 2. This CDR3 has 13 residues. Germline CDR1 is SQVTM and CDR2 is ANQGSEA.

The V gene is TRBV9, the J gene TRBJ2-6; D gene uncertain. Germline V CDR1 and CDR2: SGDLS, YYNGEE. The CDR3 extends over 15 amino acids. The germline V and J ends were trimmed by 6 bases and 3 bases, with 13 bases remaining between them. The CDR3 here is CASNLSPGGANVLTF. CDR3 DNA: TGTGCCAGCAACCTGTCACCGGGTGGGGCCAACGTCCTGACTTTC.

This rearrangement joins TRBV3-1 to TRBJ1-6; no clear D gene. Germline CDR1 reads LGHDT; CDR2 reads YNNKEL (reference sequence). This CDR3 region has 14 residues. With 1 base removed from V and 9 bases from J, the gap between germline ends came to 10 bases. In DNA form, the CDR3 reads TGTGCCAGCAGCCAAGGCGGCGCATTTTCACCCCTCCACTTT. It is translated as CASSQGGAFSPLHF.

The table lists this clonotype with many counts. The chain employs TRBV28 and TRBJ2-7; D is ambiguous. The CDR3 covers 12 residues. The germline V gene has CDR1 MDHEN and CDR2 SYDVKM. The ends were cut back, 2 bases at V and 7 bases at J, with 9 bases in the middle. CDR3 in DNA: TGTGCCAGCAGTTTAAGTCGGGTGGAGCAGTACTTC. Its protein is CASSLSRVEQYF.

The rearrangement uses TRBV5-1 and TRBJ1-2; no reliable D call. The germline V and J ends were trimmed by 4 bases and 14 bases, with 21 bases remaining between them. The germline V gene has CDR1 SGHRS and CDR2 YFSETQ. This CDR3 region has 13 residues. CDR3 in amino acids: CASSGSLERAGTF. CDR3 sequence (DNA): TGCGCCAGCAGCGGATCCCTAGAGCGAGCTGGGACCTTC.

Only a few counts were recorded for this clonotype. The chain couples TRBV7-9 to TRBJ2-2; D is possibly TRBD1 or TRBD2 (5 bases each). Germline V lookup: CDR1 SEHNR, CDR2 FQNEAQ (reference sequence). Deletions cut 5 bases from V and 5 bases from J, with 12 bases between. The CDR3 has 14 residues. This CDR3 reads CASSRGTLTGELFF. The DNA for the CDR3 is TGTGCCAGCAGCCGAGGGACCCTTACCGGGGAGCTGTTTTTT. Full variable domain (missing parts from reference TRBV7-9 and TRBJ2-2): DTGVSQNPRHKITKRGQNVTFRCDPISEHNRLYWYRQTLGQGPEFLTYFQNEAQLEKSRLLSDRFSAERPKGSFSTLEIQRTEQGDSAMYLCASSRGTLTGELFFGEGSRLTVL.

The gene calls are TRBV5-1 and TRBJ2-1, with a possible D match to TRBD1 (6 bases). The germline V gene encodes CDR1 SGHRS and CDR2 YFSETQ. The CDR3 totals 16 residues. Trimming took off 0 bases at V and 7 bases at J, with 17 bases between the two ends. The CDR3 sequence: CASSLVAGGFTNEQFF. DNA of the CDR3: TGCGCCAGCAGCTTGGTGGCTGGGGGCTTTACTAATGAGCAGTTCTTC.

The rearrangement joins TRBV6-4 to TRBJ2-3; 14 positions agree with TRBD2. The CDR3 extends over 15 amino acids. J was trimmed by 4 bases and V by 8 bases; bases with no gene match: 5. CDR1 and CDR2 from the germline V gene are MRHNA and SNTAGT. The DNA for the CDR3 is TGTGCCAGCTCGGGACTAGCGGGGGCTGCAGATACGCAGTATTTT. It translates to CASSGLAGAADTQYF.

J is TRBJ1-4 and V is TRBV7-9; the D is unclear. The CDR3 is 12 residues long. Germline values: CDR1 SEHNR, CDR2 FQNEAQ (reference sequence). Trimming left V 5 bases short and J 3 bases short, with 4 bases between. In DNA, the CDR3 is TGTGCCAGCAGCGTGGCTAATGAAAAACTGTTTTTT. It encodes CASSVANEKLFF.